A single sample is the source of the 4 T cell receptor beta chains below, sequenced in a study of T cells in Graves' hyperthyroidism and ophthalmopathy. The source material, RNA transcripts, was used to amplify TCR beta CDR3 regions. A set of HTBI primers served as the primers for a first-round RT-PCR of the TCR CDR3. A single record per CDR3 protein comes from TCRdb applying MiXCR to the multiplex PCR reads. The sample includes some 510,000 distinct CDR3 sequences, about a fifth seen only once; the top ten take about 26%. Sequencing was performed on blood. These receptors were taken from a man aged 18 to 29 with Graves' hyperthyroidism.

Regarding this clonotype: A much larger clone differs from this one at a single base, so this may be a read error. The chain has TRBV11-3 and TRBJ2-5; weak D call: TRBD1 (5 bases). V shed 5 bases and J shed 1 base, with 14 bases lying between them. The CDR3 consists of 15 residues. Germline CDR1 reads SGHNT; CDR2 reads YENEEA. The CDR3 spells CASSQTRAFQETQYF. The CDR3 nucleotides are TGTGCCAGCAGCCAGACCAGGGCATTCCAAGAGACCCAGTACTTC.

This clonotype was detected many times. The chain uses TRBV5-1 and TRBJ1-1; 11 positions match TRBD1. Germline CDR1 is SGHRS and CDR2 is YFSETQ. Losses at the gene ends were 7 bases for V and 0 bases for J; bases not matched to a gene: 5. The CDR3 contains 15 residues. CDR3 coding DNA: TGCGCCAGCGGCGGACAGGGGGCGGTGAACACTGAAGCTTTCTTT. Translating gives CASGGQGAVNTEAFF.

This clonotype was detected only a few times. This chain joins TRBV12-3 or TRBV12-4 and TRBJ2-2, with TRBD1 matching over 8 bases. This CDR3 region has 14 residues. V trimming: 6 bases; J trimming: 6 bases; junction bases outside the gene matches: 6. CDR3 DNA sequence: TGTGCCAGCAGGATGACAGGGGAGCCCGGGGAGCTGTTTTTT. Encoded protein: CASRMTGEPGELFF.

At least ten counts were recorded for this clonotype. The V gene is TRBV6-1, the J gene TRBJ2-7, with D possibly TRBD1 on 6 matching bases. CDR1 is MNHNS and CDR2 is SASEGT in the germline V gene. This CDR3 comprises 13 residues. The V and J ends lost 6 bases and 9 bases respectively, with 18 bases between them. CDR3 protein: CASSDRPPDGQYF. The CDR3 bases are TGTGCCAGCAGCGACAGGCCCCCGGACGGGCAGTACTTC.